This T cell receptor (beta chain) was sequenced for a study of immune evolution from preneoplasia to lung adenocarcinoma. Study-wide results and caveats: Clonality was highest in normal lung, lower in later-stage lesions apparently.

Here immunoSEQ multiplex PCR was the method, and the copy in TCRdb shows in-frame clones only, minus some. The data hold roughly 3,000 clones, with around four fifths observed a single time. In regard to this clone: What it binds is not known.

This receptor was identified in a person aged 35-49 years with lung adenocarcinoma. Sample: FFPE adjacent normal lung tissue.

The CDR3 nucleotides are TGTGCCAGCAGCTTGGGGCTCCAAAACAATGAGCAGTTCTTC. This translates into CASSLGLQNNEQFF. V is TRBV11-3 and J is TRBJ2-1, with a weak D call TRBD1 (5 bases). V gave up 3 bases and J gave up 5 bases, with 11 bases separating them. Germline CDR1 SGHNT, CDR2 YENEEA. The CDR3 runs to 14 residues.